This T cell receptor (beta chain) was observed in a study of T cell repertoires in cytomegalovirus infection. Study summary: The study used recently identified HLA-C-restricted and well-studied HLA-B-restricted CMV epitopes.

TCRdb analysed the reads with MiXCR anew, one entry per CDR3 protein. In the table there are roughly 110,000 distinct CDR3 sequences, over 25% of which are singletons. Comments on this clonotype: The antigen is undetermined.

Trimming cost V 3 bases and J 4 bases, with 12 bases left between them. CDR3 length: 14 residues. Germline V gene lookup returns CDR1 MNHEY and CDR2 SMNVEV (reference sequence). The clonotype comes from a human donor in good health (CMV status not recorded). Some clones in this sample may be carry-over from other donors' samples. The V call is TRBV27, the J call TRBJ2-5, with D unresolved. The material sequenced was CD8+ T cells from cultured PBMCs, taken from culture after CMV antigen stimulation. CDR3 amino acids: CASSLSALRETQYF. The CDR3 DNA sequence: TGTGCCAGCAGTTTGTCTGCGTTAAGAGAGACCCAGTACTTC.